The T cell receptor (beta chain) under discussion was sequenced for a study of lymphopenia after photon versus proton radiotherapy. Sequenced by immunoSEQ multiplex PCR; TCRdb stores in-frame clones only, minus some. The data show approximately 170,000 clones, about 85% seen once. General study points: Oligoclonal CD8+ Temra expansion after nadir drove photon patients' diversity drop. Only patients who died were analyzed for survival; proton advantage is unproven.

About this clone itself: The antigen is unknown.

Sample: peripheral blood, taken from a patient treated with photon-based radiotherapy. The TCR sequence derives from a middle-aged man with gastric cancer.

This chain's CDR3 is CASSIAGTGGKAFF. In nucleotides, the CDR3 is TGTGCCAGTAGTATAGCAGGGACAGGGGGGAAGGCTTTCTTT. The chain carries TRBV19 and TRBJ1-1, with 11 bases aligning to TRBD1. The CDR3 has 14 amino acids. The V segment lost 1 base and the J segment 11 bases; nucleotides outside the gene matches: 6. CDR1 LNHDA and CDR2 SQIVND come from the germline V gene (reference sequence).